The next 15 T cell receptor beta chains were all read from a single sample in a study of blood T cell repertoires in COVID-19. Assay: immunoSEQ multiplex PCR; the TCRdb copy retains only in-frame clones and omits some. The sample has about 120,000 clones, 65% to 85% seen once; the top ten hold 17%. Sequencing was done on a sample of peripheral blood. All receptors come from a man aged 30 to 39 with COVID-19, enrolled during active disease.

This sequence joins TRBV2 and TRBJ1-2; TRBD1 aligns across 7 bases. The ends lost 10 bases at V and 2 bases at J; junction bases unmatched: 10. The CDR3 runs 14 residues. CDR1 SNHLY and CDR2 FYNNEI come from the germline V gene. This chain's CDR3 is CATVDSTGNYGYTF. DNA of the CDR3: TGTGCCACCGTAGACTCGACAGGGAACTATGGCTACACCTTC. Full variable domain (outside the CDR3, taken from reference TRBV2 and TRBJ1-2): EPEVTQTPSHQVTQMGQEVILRCVPISNHLYFYWYRQILGQKVEFLVSFYNNEISEKSEIFDDQFSVERPDGSNFTLKIRSTKLEDSAMYFCATVDSTGNYGYTFGSGTRLTVV.

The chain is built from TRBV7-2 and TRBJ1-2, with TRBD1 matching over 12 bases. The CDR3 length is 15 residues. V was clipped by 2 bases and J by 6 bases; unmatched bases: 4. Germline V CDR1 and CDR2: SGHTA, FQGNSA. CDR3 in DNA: TGTGCCAGCAGCTTACCGGGACAGGGGGCCAATGGCTACACCTTC. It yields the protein CASSLPGQGANGYTF.

The CDR3: CASSLAATGGQETQYF. The CDR3 coding sequence is TGTGCCAGCAGCTTGGCCGCAACAGGGGGCCAGGAGACCCAGTACTTC. The rearrangement joins TRBV5-6 to TRBJ2-5, with 9 bases identical to TRBD1. This CDR3 has 16 residues. Germline assignment: CDR1 SGHDT and CDR2 YYEEEE. J lost 5 bases, V lost 0 bases, and 8 bases had no gene match.

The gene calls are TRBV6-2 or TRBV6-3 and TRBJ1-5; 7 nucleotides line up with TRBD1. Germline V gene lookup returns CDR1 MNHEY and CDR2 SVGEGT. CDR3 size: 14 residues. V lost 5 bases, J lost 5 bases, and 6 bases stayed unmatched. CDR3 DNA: TGTGCCAGCAGTCATCAACAGGGGTATCAGCCCCAGCATTTT. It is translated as CASSHQQGYQPQHF.

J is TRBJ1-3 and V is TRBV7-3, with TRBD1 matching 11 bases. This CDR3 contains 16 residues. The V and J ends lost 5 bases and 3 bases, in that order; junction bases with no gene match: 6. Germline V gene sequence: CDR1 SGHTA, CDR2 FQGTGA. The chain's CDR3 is CASSPGQGAGGNTIYF. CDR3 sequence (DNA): TGTGCCAGCAGCCCTGGACAGGGGGCGGGTGGAAACACCATATATTTT. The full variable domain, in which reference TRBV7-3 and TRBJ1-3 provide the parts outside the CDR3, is GAGVSQTPSNKVTEKGKYVELRCDPISGHTALYWYRQSLGQGPEFLIYFQGTGAADDSGLPNDRFFAVRPEGSVSTLKIQRTERGDSAVYLCASSPGQGAGGNTIYFGEGSWLTVV.

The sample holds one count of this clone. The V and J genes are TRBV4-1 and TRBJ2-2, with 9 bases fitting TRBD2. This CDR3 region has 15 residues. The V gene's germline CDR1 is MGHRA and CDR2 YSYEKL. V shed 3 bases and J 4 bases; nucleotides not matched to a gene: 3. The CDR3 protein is CASSQPTSGTGELFF. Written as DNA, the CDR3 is TGCGCCAGCAGCCAGCCGACTAGCGGCACCGGGGAGCTGTTTTTT.

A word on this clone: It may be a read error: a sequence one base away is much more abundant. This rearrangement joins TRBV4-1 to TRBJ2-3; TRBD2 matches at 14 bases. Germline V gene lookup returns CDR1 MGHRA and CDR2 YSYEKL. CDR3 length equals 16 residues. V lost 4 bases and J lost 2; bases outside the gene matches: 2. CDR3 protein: CASSRLAGGNTDTQYF. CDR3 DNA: TGCGCCAGCAGCCGACTAGCGGGAGGGAACACAGATACGCAGTATTTT.

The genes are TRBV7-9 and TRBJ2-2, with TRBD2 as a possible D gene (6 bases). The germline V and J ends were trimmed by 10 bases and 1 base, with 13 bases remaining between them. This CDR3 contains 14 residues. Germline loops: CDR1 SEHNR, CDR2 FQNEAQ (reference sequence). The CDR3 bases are TGTGCCACACGAGGAGGGTTGAACACCGGGGAGCTGTTTTTT. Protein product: CATRGGLNTGELFF.

CDR3 loop: CATSLAANTGELFF. Written as DNA, the CDR3 is TGTGCCACCTCGCTAGCGGCAAACACCGGGGAGCTGTTTTTT. V and J are TRBV10-3 and TRBJ2-2; 7 positions match TRBD2. V lost 10 bases, J lost 2 bases, and 7 bases stayed unmatched. Germline V gives CDR1 ENHRY, CDR2 SYGVKD. This CDR3 spans 14 amino acids.

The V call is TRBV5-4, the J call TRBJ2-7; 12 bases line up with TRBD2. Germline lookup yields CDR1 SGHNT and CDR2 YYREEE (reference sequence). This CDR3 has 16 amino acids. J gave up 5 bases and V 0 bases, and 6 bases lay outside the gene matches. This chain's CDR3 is CASSLGLAGVRNEQYF. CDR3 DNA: TGTGCCAGCAGCTTGGGACTAGCGGGAGTTCGGAACGAGCAGTACTTC.

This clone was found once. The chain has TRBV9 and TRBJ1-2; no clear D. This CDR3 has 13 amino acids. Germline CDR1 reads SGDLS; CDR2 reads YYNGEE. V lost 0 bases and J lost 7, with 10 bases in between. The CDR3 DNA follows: TGTGCCAGCAGCGTAGCTCCAGACTCTGGCTACACCTTC. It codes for CASSVAPDSGYTF.

The DNA for the CDR3 is TGTGCCAGCAGCCTCTCAAACACCATATATTTT. This codes for CASSLSNTIYF. The chain recombines TRBV28 with TRBJ1-3; D unclear. Germline V gives CDR1 MDHEN, CDR2 SYDVKM. There are 11 residues in the CDR3. V gave up 6 bases and J gave up 6 bases, with 6 bases separating them.

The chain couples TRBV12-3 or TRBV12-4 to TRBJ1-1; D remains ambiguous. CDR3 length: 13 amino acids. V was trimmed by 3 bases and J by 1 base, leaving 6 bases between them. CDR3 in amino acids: CASSLERNTEAFF. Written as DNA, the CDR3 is TGTGCCAGCAGTTTGGAGAGGAACACTGAAGCTTTCTTT.

The CDR3 nucleotides are TGCGCCAGCAGCTTGGATTGGACAGGCGGAATCTACGAGCAGTACTTC. Its protein is CASSLDWTGGIYEQYF. The chain is built from TRBV5-1 and TRBJ2-7; 7 nucleotides line up with TRBD1. The CDR3 loop spans 16 amino acids. The V gene end was trimmed by 0 bases and the J gene end by 3 bases; junction bases not matched to a gene: 9. Germline CDR1 reads SGHRS; CDR2 reads YFSETQ. Combining the CDR3 with reference TRBV5-1 and TRBJ2-7 gives the whole variable domain KAGVTQTPRYLIKTRGQQVTLSCSPISGHRSVSWYQQTPGQGLQFLFEYFSETQRNKGNFPGRFSGRQFSNSRSEMNVSTLELGDSALYLCASSLDWTGGIYEQYFGPGTRLTVT.

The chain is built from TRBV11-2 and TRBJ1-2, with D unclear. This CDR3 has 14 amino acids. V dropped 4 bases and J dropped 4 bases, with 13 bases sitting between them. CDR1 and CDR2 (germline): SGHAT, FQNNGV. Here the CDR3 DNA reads TGTGCCAGCAGCTCACTCCGGTCCTTCTATGGCTACACCTTC. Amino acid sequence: CASSSLRSFYGYTF.